The present T cell receptor (beta chain) was sequenced within a study of blood T cell repertoires in COVID-19. At the level of the study: Whether acute or convalescent, the COVID-19 samples came from the United States, Italy and Spain. Sources were T cells, B-cell-depleted T cells, or PBMCs; the material itself was cDNA or gDNA.

Original analysis: By means of reference gene primer amplification, nucleated cell counts were estimated. The assay was immunoSEQ multiplex PCR, and TCRdb's table has in-frame clones only and misses some. For V, J and clone size, that table is used; D and trimming come from the DNA. The repertoire holds approximately 310,000 clones, with 85% as singletons. This CDR3 contains 15 residues. J gave up 3 bases and V 2 bases, and 4 bases lay outside the gene matches. The germline V gene encodes CDR1 MNHEY and CDR2 SVGEGT. Participants were aged about 18 to 100 years from 20 to 30 US areas. Sequencing used PBMCs or T cells enriched from blood (not recorded which). The TCR was taken from a woman in her 30s who had been exposed to COVID-19. The genes are TRBV6-2 or TRBV6-3 and TRBJ1-2, with 9 bases fitting TRBD1. The CDR3 DNA sequence: TGTGCCAGCAGTTACACCGACAGGGGGGACTATGGCTACACCTTC. The encoded protein is CASSYTDRGDYGYTF.